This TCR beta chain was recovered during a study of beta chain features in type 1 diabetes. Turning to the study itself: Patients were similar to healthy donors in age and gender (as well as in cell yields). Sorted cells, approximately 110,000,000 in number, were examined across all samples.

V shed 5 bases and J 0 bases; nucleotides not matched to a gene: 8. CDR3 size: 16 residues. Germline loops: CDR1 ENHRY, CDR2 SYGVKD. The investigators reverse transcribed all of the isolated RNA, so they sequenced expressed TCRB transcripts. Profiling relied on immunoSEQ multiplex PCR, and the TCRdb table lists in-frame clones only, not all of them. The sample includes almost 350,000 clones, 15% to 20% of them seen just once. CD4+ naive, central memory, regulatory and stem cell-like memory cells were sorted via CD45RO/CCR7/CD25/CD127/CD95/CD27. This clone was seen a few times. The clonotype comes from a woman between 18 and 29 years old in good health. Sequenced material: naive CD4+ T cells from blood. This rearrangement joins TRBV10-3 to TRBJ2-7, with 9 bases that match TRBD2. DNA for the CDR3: TGTGCCATCAGTTCGAGAGTAGCGGGAGCCTCCTACGAGCAGTACTTC. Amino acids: CAISSRVAGASYEQYF.